These 10 T cell receptor beta chains were all obtained from the same sample, sequenced in a study of T cells after yellow fever vaccination. One entry per CDR3 protein, called by TCRdb with MiXCR from the 5' RACE reads. This table has 120,000 or so distinct CDR3 sequences, approximately 14% appearing once. The sample consisted of CD8+ T cells sorted from PBMCs, taken 5 days after the yellow fever booster vaccination. Receptors originate from a young man who received the YFV17D yellow fever vaccine.

The chain couples TRBV7-9 to TRBJ2-3; 7 positions match TRBD1. Trimming took 4 bases from V and 1 from J; bases not matched to a gene: 8. Germline loops: CDR1 SEHNR, CDR2 FQNEAQ (reference sequence). There are 16 residues in the CDR3. CDR3 sequence reads: CASSSTGTEGTDTQYF. CDR3 coding DNA: TGTGCCAGCAGCTCGACCGGGACAGAAGGCACAGATACGCAGTATTTT.

CDR3 DNA sequence: TGCGCCAGCAGCCAAGATGCAACAACGGGGTCACCCCTCCACTTT. Its protein product is CASSQDATTGSPLHF. The gene calls are TRBV4-3 and TRBJ1-6; unclear D gene. The V and J ends lost 0 bases and 10 bases respectively, with 13 bases between them. Germline CDR1 reads LGHNA; CDR2 reads YSLEER. The length of the CDR3 is 15 residues.

This clonotype was counted between two and nine times. The J gene is TRBJ2-7, the V gene TRBV9; D tentatively reads TRBD1 or TRBD2 (6 bases each). The CDR3 runs to 14 residues. V lost 0 bases to trimming and J lost 4 bases, with 11 bases between them. The germline gives CDR1 SGDLS, CDR2 YYNGEE. DNA for the CDR3: TGTGCCAGCAGCGTAGCTACAGGGAGGTACGAGCAGTACTTC. The encoded protein is CASSVATGRYEQYF.

This clonotype was observed a handful of times. V is TRBV7-9 and J is TRBJ2-7, with no clear D. Germline V CDR1 and CDR2: SEHNR, FQNEAQ (reference sequence). The CDR3 is made up of 13 amino acids. The V end was cut by 1 base, the J end by 3 bases, with 7 bases between. The CDR3 loop reads CASSLEPGYEQYV. The DNA of the CDR3 is TGTGCCAGCAGCTTAGAGCCAGGCTACGAGCAGTACGTC.

The chain recombines TRBV7-9 with TRBJ2-5; D gene ambiguous. The CDR3 is made up of 13 amino acids. Germline V gene data show CDR1 as SEHNR and CDR2 as FQNEAQ (reference sequence). V was clipped by 5 bases and J by 3 bases, with 10 bases between them. This chain's CDR3 is CASSEVLEETQYF. CDR3 bases: TGTGCCAGCAGCGAAGTCCTTGAAGAGACCCAGTACTTC.

This clonotype was found a few times. In nucleotides, the CDR3 is TGCGCCAGCAGCGTAACCGGGACACGGAACAATGAGCAGTTCTTC. Protein sequence: CASSVTGTRNNEQFF. The chain carries TRBV5-1 and TRBJ2-1; D perhaps matches TRBD1 (6 bases). The CDR3 consists of 15 residues. V lost 4 bases to trimming and J lost 5 bases, with 16 bases between them. Germline CDR1 and CDR2: SGHRS and YFSETQ.

This chain uses TRBV6-5 with TRBJ1-2; D gene uncertain. Germline lookup yields CDR1 MNHEY and CDR2 SVGAGI. This CDR3 region has 12 residues. V was cut by 2 bases and J by 9 bases, with 10 bases left in between. CDR3 bases: TGTGCCAGCAGTTACGGCCAAACCAGCTACACCTTC. It is translated as CASSYGQTSYTF.

This chain links TRBV4-3 with TRBJ2-1, with unresolved D. The V gene lost 0 bases and the J gene lost 8 bases, with 8 bases spanning the gap. From germline, CDR1 is LGHNA and CDR2 YSLEER. The CDR3 sequence is 13 residues long. The chain's CDR3 is CASSQDNRYEQFF. The CDR3 bases are TGCGCCAGCAGCCAAGACAACCGCTATGAGCAGTTCTTC.

This clonotype was detected many times. This rearrangement joins TRBV4-2 to TRBJ2-3; the match to TRBD2 covers 16 bases. CDR1 and CDR2 (germline): LGHNA, YNFKEQ. The CDR3 spans 18 residues. V shed 3 bases and J 5 bases; nucleotides not matched to a gene: 8. DNA of the CDR3: TGTGCCAGCAGCCACCCCGGGACTAGCGGGGGGGCCGTAGATACGCAGTATTTT. It specifies CASSHPGTSGGAVDTQYF.

This clonotype was seen more than once but under ten times. V gene TRBV3-1 combines with J gene TRBJ2-2; D is undetermined. V lost 1 base, J lost 0 bases, and 9 bases lay in between. Germline V CDR1 and CDR2: LGHDT, YNNKEL (reference sequence). The CDR3 has 16 residues. The CDR3 DNA reads as TGTGCCAGCAGCCAAGTAGTAAACGCGAACACCGGGGAGCTGTTTTTT. Protein: CASSQVVNANTGELFF.